Presented here are 17 T cell receptor beta chains from one specimen sequenced in a study of control samples from healthy donors and cancer patients (dated by TCRdb to 2018 to 2021). Library construction relied on the immunoSEQ multiplex PCR assay. Here the immuneACCESS table is served through TCRdb, limited to in-frame sequences with V and J called. Missing clones are a known gap in these copies; in checked studies unresolved V genes cover under half, and the rest lacks a known reason. This sample holds about 130,000 clones; 85% to 95% were observed only once. Roughly 0.54% of the sample goes to the ten largest clones. The sample taken for sequencing was PBMCs. The receptors derive from a man older than 75 with head and neck cancer.

This clone was seen only a few times. This rearrangement joins TRBV7-9 to TRBJ2-2; TRBD1 is a possible D gene (6 bases). Trimming pared 1 base from V and 1 base from J, leaving 7 bases between. The germline V gene has CDR1 SEHNR and CDR2 FQNEAQ (reference sequence). The CDR3 sequence is 15 residues long. CDR3 sequence (DNA): TGTGCCAGCAGCTTAGAACAGGGGAACACCGGGGAGCTGTTTTTT. Its translation: CASSLEQGNTGELFF.

This clone was counted only a few times. This chain links TRBV7-8 with TRBJ2-2, with D tentatively TRBD1 (5 bases). The CDR3 is made up of 16 amino acids. Germline values: CDR1 SGHVS, CDR2 FQNEAQ. The germline V and J ends were trimmed by 5 bases and 0 bases, with 13 bases remaining between them. The CDR3 nucleotides are TGTGCCAGCAGCCGAAGACAGCGAACGAACACCGGGGAGCTGTTTTTT. The encoded protein is CASSRRQRTNTGELFF.

The chain is built from TRBV11-2 and TRBJ2-5, with 7 bases fitting TRBD2. J was trimmed by 7 bases and V by 4 bases; bases with no gene match: 9. This CDR3 contains 14 residues. Germline CDR1 is SGHAT and CDR2 is FQNNGV. The CDR3, as DNA: TGTGCCAGCAGCTCCGGGCTAGCGGTAGGGACCCAGTACTTC. Translating it yields CASSSGLAVGTQYF.

V gene TRBV10-1 combines with J gene TRBJ2-7; D gene unclear. The germline V gene has CDR1 WNHNN and CDR2 SYGVQD (reference sequence). This CDR3 has 12 residues. V shed 1 base and J shed 9 bases, with 10 bases lying between them. In nucleotides, the CDR3 is TGCGCCAGCAGTGAGTTCCCCTCGGGGCAGTACTTC. Its translation is CASSEFPSGQYF.

The rearrangement joins TRBV19 to TRBJ1-2, with 10 bases aligning to TRBD1. The CDR3 is made up of 15 amino acids. From germline, CDR1 is LNHDA and CDR2 SQIVND (reference sequence). V dropped 6 bases and J dropped 4; count of bases not matched to a gene: 8. Here the CDR3 reads CASSPGTGDIYGYTF. In DNA, the CDR3 is TGTGCCAGTAGCCCCGGGACAGGGGACATCTATGGCTACACCTTC. Using reference TRBV19 and TRBJ1-2 for the parts outside the CDR3, the full variable domain is DGGITQSPKYLFRKEGQNVTLSCEQNLNHDAMYWYRQDPGQGLRLIYYSQIVNDFQKGDIAEGYSVSREKKESFPLTVTSAQKNPTAFYLCASSPGTGDIYGYTFGSGTRLTVV.

The chain carries TRBV6-5 and TRBJ2-3; 12 bases are shared with TRBD2. J gave up 4 bases and V 5 bases, and 4 bases lay outside the gene matches. From germline, CDR1 is MNHEY and CDR2 SVGAGI. CDR3 length equals 15 residues. The DNA for the CDR3 is TGTGCCAGCAGTCTCCTAGCGGGGGGGCCAGATACGCAGTATTTT. Protein sequence: CASSLLAGGPDTQYF.

The CDR3: CASSQDGGARQPQHF. DNA for the CDR3: TGCGCCAGCAGCCAAGATGGGGGGGCGCGACAGCCCCAGCATTTT. The V call is TRBV4-1, the J call TRBJ1-5; weak D call: TRBD1 (6 bases). V shed 0 bases and J shed 7 bases, with 13 bases lying between them. The CDR3 has 15 amino acids. The V gene's germline CDR1 is MGHRA and CDR2 YSYEKL.

This clone has just a few counts. The rearrangement uses TRBV30 and TRBJ1-2; no firm D call. This CDR3 has 11 residues. The V end was cut by 2 bases, the J end by 4 bases, with 5 bases between. Germline values: CDR1 GTSNPN, CDR2 SVGIG (reference sequence). In nucleotides, the CDR3 is TGTGCCTGGAGTCCAGGCTATGGCTACACCTTC. It translates to CAWSPGYGYTF. The variable domain in full, with the rest retrieved from reference TRBV30 and TRBJ1-2, is SQTIHQWPATLVQPVGSPLSLECTVEGTSNPNLYWYRQAAGRGLQLLFYSVGIGQISSEVPQNLSASRPQDRQFILSSKKLLLSDSGFYLCAWSPGYGYTFGSGTRLTVV.

V usage is TRBV19 and J usage is TRBJ1-6; D is uncertain. Germline assignment: CDR1 LNHDA and CDR2 SQIVND (reference sequence). Trimming shortened V by 3 bases and J by 7 bases, and 10 bases separated the two germline ends. The CDR3 is 14 amino acids. CDR3 coding DNA: TGTGCCAGTAGTATTACATCCCCGAATTCACCCCTCCACTTT. It specifies CASSITSPNSPLHF.

As concerns this clone: At one end the junction does not follow the germline gene, possibly because of a read error. The rearrangement joins TRBV3-1 (or the pseudogene TRBV3-2) to TRBJ1-1; D not resolved. The CDR3 has 13 residues. Per germline, CDR1 LGHDT and CDR2 YNNKEL (reference sequence). The CDR3 DNA reads as TGTGCCAGCACCCAAGAGGCATTCACTGAAGCTTTCTTT. It codes for CASTQEAFTEAFF.

V usage is TRBV18 and J usage is TRBJ1-1; 8 nucleotides match TRBD1. Germline V gene sequence: CDR1 KGHSH, CDR2 LQKENI. V shed 5 bases, J shed 5 bases, and the junction held 7 bases outside the gene matches. This CDR3 region has 14 residues. The chain's CDR3 is CASSGQGSKTEAFF. The CDR3 DNA follows: TGTGCCAGCTCAGGACAGGGTTCGAAAACTGAAGCTTTCTTT. The entire variable domain, with the rest obtained from reference TRBV18 and TRBJ1-1, is as follows: NAGVMQNPRHLVRRRGQEARLRCSPMKGHSHVYWYRQLPEEGLKFMVYLQKENIIDESGMPKERFSAEFPKEGPSILRIQQVVRGDSAAYFCASSGQGSKTEAFFGQGTRLTVV.

J is TRBJ2-5 and V is TRBV3-1 (or the pseudogene TRBV3-2); D gene unclear. The CDR3 is 10 residues long. Looked up from germline, CDR1 is LGHDT and CDR2 is YNNKEL (reference sequence). Trimming cost V 0 bases and J 7 bases, with 0 bases left between them. The CDR3 loop reads CASSQETQYF. CDR3 nucleotide sequence: TGTGCCAGCAGCCAAGAGACCCAGTACTTC.

Only one count was recorded for this clone. This rearrangement joins TRBV5-4 to TRBJ2-1; 9 bases fit TRBD2. Unmatched junction bases numbered 7, after V lost 2 bases and J lost 4 bases. This CDR3 region has 16 residues. CDR1 is SGHNT, CDR2 YYREEE, per germline (reference sequence). For the CDR3, the DNA is TGTGCCAGCAGCTTCGGCGGGGGGGCCTATTACAATGAGCAGTTCTTC. This gives the protein CASSFGGGAYYNEQFF.

V and J are TRBV6-2 or TRBV6-3 and TRBJ2-7; D is perhaps TRBD2 (5 bases). CDR3 length: 12 residues. The V end was cut by 5 bases, the J end by 2 bases, with 7 bases between. Germline V CDR1 and CDR2: MNHEY, SVGEGT. The CDR3 sequence is CASSRGPYEQYF. CDR3 nucleotide sequence: TGTGCCAGCAGTAGAGGGCCCTACGAGCAGTACTTC.

The chain combines TRBV9 with TRBJ2-1; D uncertain. This CDR3 contains 12 residues. Germline V gene data show CDR1 as SGDLS and CDR2 as YYNGEE. Trimming shortened V by 4 bases and J by 9 bases, and 11 bases separated the two germline ends. The CDR3 sequence is CASSRDSAEQFF. CDR3 nucleotides: TGTGCCAGCAGCCGCGACTCAGCTGAGCAGTTCTTC.

To note about this clone: The same CDR3 also results from other DNA sequences found in this sample. V gene TRBV19 combines with J gene TRBJ2-5; tentative D call: TRBD2 (6 bases). V lost 3 bases and J 1 base, leaving 12 bases between the germline ends. The CDR3 has 15 amino acids. In germline, CDR1 is LNHDA, CDR2 SQIVND (reference sequence). The CDR3 loop is CASSIARDSQETQYF. The CDR3 DNA follows: TGTGCCAGTAGTATCGCCCGGGACTCCCAAGAGACCCAGTACTTC.

This chain joins TRBV6-5 and TRBJ2-3; possibly TRBD2 for D (5 bases). Trimming stripped 7 bases from V and 3 bases from J, with 11 bases between. This CDR3 comprises 13 residues. Germline CDR1 MNHEY, CDR2 SVGAGI. The CDR3 DNA follows: TGTGCCAGCATCATAGGACTGACAGATACGCAGTATTTT. This codes for CASIIGLTDTQYF.